The table lists the clone carrying this TCR beta chain with many counts. The antigen is not known. The sample comes from a study of T cells in Graves' hyperthyroidism and ophthalmopathy. Study results and caveats: Ophthalmopathy and stable hyperthyroidism were told apart by a 13 V-J model. Expanded thyroid clonotypes (above 0.001) were mostly also found in blood. Prediction of ophthalmopathy progression came a median 6.5 months pre-onset.

With V trimmed by 6 bases and J by 2 bases, 7 bases remained unmatched. Per germline, CDR1 DFQATT and CDR2 SNEGSKA (reference sequence). The CDR3 totals 14 residues. Graves' hyperthyroidism without ophthalmopathy progression within 18 months was termed stable. Amplified regions were TCR beta CDR3 sequences from RNA transcripts. An initial round of RT-PCR targeting the TCR CDR3 relied on the HTBI primer set. Each CDR3 protein is one row after TCRdb ran MiXCR on the multiplex PCR reads. The sample consists of roughly 700,000 distinct CDR3 sequences, about 14% of them appearing once. The sequencing sample was made of blood. The receptor's source is a woman aged 18 to 35 with Graves' hyperthyroidism. V gene TRBV20-1 combines with J gene TRBJ2-1; 7 bases align to TRBD2. The CDR3 loop reads CSALAGTPYNEQFF. CDR3 coding DNA: TGCAGTGCCTTAGCGGGTACTCCCTACAATGAGCAGTTCTTC.